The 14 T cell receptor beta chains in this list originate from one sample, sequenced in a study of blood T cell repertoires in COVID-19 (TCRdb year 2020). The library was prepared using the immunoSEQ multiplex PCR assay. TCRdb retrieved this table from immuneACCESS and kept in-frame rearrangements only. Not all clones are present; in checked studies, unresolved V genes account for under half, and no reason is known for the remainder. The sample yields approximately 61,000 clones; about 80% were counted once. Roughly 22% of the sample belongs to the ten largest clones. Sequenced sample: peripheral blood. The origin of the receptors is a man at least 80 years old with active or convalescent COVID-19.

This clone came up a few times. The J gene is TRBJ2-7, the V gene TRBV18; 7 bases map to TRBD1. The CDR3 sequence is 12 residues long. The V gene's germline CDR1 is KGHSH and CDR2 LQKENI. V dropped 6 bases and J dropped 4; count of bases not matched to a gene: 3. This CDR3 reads CASSAGGYEQYF. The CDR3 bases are TGTGCCAGCTCGGCAGGGGGATACGAGCAGTACTTC.

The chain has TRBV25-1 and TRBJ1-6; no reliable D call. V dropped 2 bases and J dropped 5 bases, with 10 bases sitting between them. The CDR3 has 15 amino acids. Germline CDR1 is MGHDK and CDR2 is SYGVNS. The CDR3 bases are TGTGCCAGCAGTGAAAGTAACAGAAATAATTCACCCCTCCACTTT. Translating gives CASSESNRNNSPLHF.

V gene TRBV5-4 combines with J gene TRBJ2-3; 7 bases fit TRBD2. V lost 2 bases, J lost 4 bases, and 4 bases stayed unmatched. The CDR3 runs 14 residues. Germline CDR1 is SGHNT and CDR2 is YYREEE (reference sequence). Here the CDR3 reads CASSLAGKADTQYF. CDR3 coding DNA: TGTGCCAGCAGCTTAGCGGGAAAAGCAGATACGCAGTATTTT.

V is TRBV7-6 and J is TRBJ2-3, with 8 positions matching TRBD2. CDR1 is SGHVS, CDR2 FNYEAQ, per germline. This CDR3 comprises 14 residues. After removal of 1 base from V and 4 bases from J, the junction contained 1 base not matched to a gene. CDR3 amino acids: CASSLVGGADTQYF. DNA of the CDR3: TGTGCCAGCAGCTTAGTCGGGGGGGCAGATACGCAGTATTTT.

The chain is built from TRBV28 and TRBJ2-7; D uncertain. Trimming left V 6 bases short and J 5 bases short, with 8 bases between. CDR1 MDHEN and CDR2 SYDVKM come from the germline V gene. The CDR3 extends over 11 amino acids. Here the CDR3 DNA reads TGTGCCAGCAGCCCCCGGGACGAGCAGTACTTC. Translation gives CASSPRDEQYF.

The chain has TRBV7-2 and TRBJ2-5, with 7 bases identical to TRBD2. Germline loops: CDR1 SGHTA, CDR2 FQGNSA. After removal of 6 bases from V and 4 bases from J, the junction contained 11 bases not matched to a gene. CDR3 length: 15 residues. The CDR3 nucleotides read TGTGCCAGCAGTCCTCTAGCGGTGGAGGCAGAGACCCAGTACTTC. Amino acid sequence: CASSPLAVEAETQYF. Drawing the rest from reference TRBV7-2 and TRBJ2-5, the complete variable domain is GAGVSQSPSNKVTEKGKDVELRCDPISGHTALYWYRQSLGQGLEFLIYFQGNSAPDKSGLPSDRFSAERTGGSVSTLTIQRTQQEDSAVYLCASSPLAVEAETQYFGPGTRLLVL.

The DNA for the CDR3 is TGTGCCAGCAGCTTAGTAGTTACGGGGACCCAGTACTTC. Its translation: CASSLVVTGTQYF. The chain joins TRBV7-2 to TRBJ2-5; unclear D gene. CDR1 is SGHTA, CDR2 FQGNSA, per germline. The germline V and J ends were trimmed by 1 base and 7 bases, with 10 bases remaining between them. CDR3 length: 13 amino acids.

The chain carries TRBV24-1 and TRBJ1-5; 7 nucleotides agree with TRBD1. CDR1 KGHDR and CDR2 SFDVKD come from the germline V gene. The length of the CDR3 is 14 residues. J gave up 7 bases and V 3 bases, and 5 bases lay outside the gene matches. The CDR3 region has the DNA TGTGCCACCAGTGATCACTCAGGGGGACAGCCCCAGCATTTT. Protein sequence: CATSDHSGGQPQHF.

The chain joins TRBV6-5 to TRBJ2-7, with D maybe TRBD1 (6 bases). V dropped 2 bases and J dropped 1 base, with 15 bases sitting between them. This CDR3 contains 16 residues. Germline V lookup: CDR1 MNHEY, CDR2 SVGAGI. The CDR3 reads CASSYGSGQVSYEQYF. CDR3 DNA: TGTGCCAGCAGTTACGGTTCGGGACAAGTTTCCTACGAGCAGTACTTC.

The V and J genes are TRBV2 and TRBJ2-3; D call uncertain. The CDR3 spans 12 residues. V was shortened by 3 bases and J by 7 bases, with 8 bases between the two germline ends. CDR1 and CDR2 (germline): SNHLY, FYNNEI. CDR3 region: CASSDLSYTQYF. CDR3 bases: TGTGCCAGCAGTGATCTTTCCTATACGCAGTATTTT.

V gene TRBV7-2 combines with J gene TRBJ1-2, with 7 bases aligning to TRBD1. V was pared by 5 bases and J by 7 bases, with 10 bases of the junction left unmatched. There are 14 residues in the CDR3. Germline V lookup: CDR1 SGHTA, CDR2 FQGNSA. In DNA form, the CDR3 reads TGTGCCAGCAGCGGTTCTGGGACAGTATTTGGCTACACCTTC. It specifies CASSGSGTVFGYTF.

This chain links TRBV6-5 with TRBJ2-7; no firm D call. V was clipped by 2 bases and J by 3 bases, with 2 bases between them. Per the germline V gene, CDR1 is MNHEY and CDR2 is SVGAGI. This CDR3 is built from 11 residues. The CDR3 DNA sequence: TGTGCCAGCAGTTACCTCTACGAGCAGTACTTC. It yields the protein CASSYLYEQYF.

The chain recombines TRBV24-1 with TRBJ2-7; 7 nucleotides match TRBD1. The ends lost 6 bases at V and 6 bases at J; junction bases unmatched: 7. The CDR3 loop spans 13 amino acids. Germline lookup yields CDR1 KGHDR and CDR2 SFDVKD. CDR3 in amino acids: CATSKGQSGEQYF. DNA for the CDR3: TGTGCCACCAGTAAGGGACAGTCGGGCGAGCAGTACTTC.

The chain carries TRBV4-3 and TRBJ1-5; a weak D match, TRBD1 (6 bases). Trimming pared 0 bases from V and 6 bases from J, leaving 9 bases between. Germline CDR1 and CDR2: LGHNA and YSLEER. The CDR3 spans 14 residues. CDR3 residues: CASSQDRGRQPQHF. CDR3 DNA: TGCGCCAGCAGCCAAGACAGGGGACGTCAGCCCCAGCATTTT.